This T cell receptor (beta chain) derives from a study of tumor-infiltrating lymphocytes in primary liver carcinoma. Looking at the study overall: Donors had hepatocellular carcinoma or combined HCC and intrahepatic cholangiocarcinoma.

Extraction of RNA together with DNA used 20-30 mg of unsorted bulk tissue. Every patient in the cohort had a primary liver carcinoma. That carcinoma was treated by surgical resection. Total RNA amounting to 500 ng was the source from which TCR beta cDNA was made with a constant-region primer. Each TCR beta library was derived from three nested multiplex PCR rounds that employed slightly modified ARM-PCR. With TRBV1-TRBV30 forward primers and a C-beta reverse primer, the first two PCR rounds were run for roughly 10 cycles each. TCRdb reanalysed the multiplex PCR reads using MiXCR and keeps one entry per CDR3 protein. The sample lists 95,000 to 150,000 distinct CDR3 sequences, 64% occurring once. This CDR3 region has 14 residues. V gave up 7 bases and J gave up 4 bases, with 16 bases separating them. CDR1 is MNHNY, CDR2 SVGAGI, per germline (reference sequence). About this clonotype itself: This may stem from a read error, because a much larger clone lies one nucleotide away.

The sequenced sample consisted of liver tumor tissue from sampling region 3. The subset here: tumor region T3, left-lateral pole. The sequence came from a woman aged 55-69 years with primary liver carcinoma and hepatitis B virus infection. V gene TRBV6-6 combines with J gene TRBJ2-5; D is unclear. The CDR3 DNA reads as TGTGCCAGCACCGCCAGTGAAGCCGGAGAGACCCAGTACTTC. It encodes CASTASEAGETQYF.